The 20 T cell receptor beta chains reported below all come from one sample, sequenced in a study of Ad26.COV2.S vaccination and SARS-CoV-2 variants. Assay used: immunoSEQ multiplex PCR; TCRdb lists only in-frame clones, some missing. The data show hundreds of thousands of clones, approximately 92% seen once. Treatment denoted: roughly 19 received Ad26.COV2.S at low or high dose, single or two shots; about 5 received placebo; per-sample allocation not given. The samples date from day 63 after the first vaccine or placebo injection. The sequences come from peripheral blood, collected in a trial of Ad26.COV2.S vaccine versus placebo. These receptors originate from a person aged 18-65 years who received the Ad26.COV2.S COVID-19 vaccine or a placebo.

The genes are TRBV5-1 and TRBJ2-7; the match to TRBD1 covers 7 bases. Trimming removed 4 bases from V and 2 bases from J; junction bases left unmatched: 6. The CDR3 contains 14 residues. The V gene's germline CDR1 is SGHRS and CDR2 YFSETQ. CDR3 nucleotide sequence: TGCGCCAGCAGCCCAGGGGACAGCCCCTACGAGCAGTACTTC. Translating it yields CASSPGDSPYEQYF.

The J gene is TRBJ2-3, the V gene TRBV7-9, with 10 bases aligning to TRBD1. The V gene end was trimmed by 4 bases and the J gene end by 4 bases; junction bases not matched to a gene: 8. In germline, CDR1 is SEHNR, CDR2 FQNEAQ (reference sequence). This CDR3 has 16 residues. The CDR3 nucleotides are TGTGCCAGCAGCTCATTACCGGGACAGGGGTCAGATACGCAGTATTTT. It translates to CASSSLPGQGSDTQYF.

The rearrangement joins TRBV2 to TRBJ1-1; 9 bases line up with TRBD1. The CDR3 is made up of 13 amino acids. Trimming removed 8 bases from V and 5 bases from J; junction bases left unmatched: 6. The germline V gene has CDR1 SNHLY and CDR2 FYNNEI. The CDR3 nucleotides are TGTGCCAGCCGGGACAGGGACGTGACTGAAGCTTTCTTT. It is translated as CASRDRDVTEAFF. Variable domain in full (rest from reference TRBV2 and TRBJ1-1): EPEVTQTPSHQVTQMGQEVILRCVPISNHLYFYWYRQILGQKVEFLVSFYNNEISEKSEIFDDQFSVERPDGSNFTLKIRSTKLEDSAMYFCASRDRDVTEAFFGQGTRLTVV.

This chain joins TRBV19 and TRBJ2-3, with 9 bases aligning to TRBD1. Germline-derived CDR1 and CDR2 are LNHDA and SQIVND (reference sequence). There are 15 residues in the CDR3. J gave up 3 bases and V 3 bases, and 4 bases lay outside the gene matches. In DNA, the CDR3 is TGTGCCAGTAGTATGGACAGGGGATATACAGATACGCAGTATTTT. It yields the protein CASSMDRGYTDTQYF.

The rearrangement links TRBV12-5 to TRBJ1-1, with D tentatively TRBD1 (5 bases). Trimming left V 4 bases short and J 10 bases short, with 13 bases between. CDR3 length equals 12 residues. Germline CDR1 and CDR2: LGHNT and FRNRAP. In DNA, the CDR3 is TGTGCTAGTGGTTCCGGCCAGGGTGTAGCTTTCTTT. It encodes CASGSGQGVAFF. The whole variable domain, remainder taken from reference TRBV12-5 and TRBJ1-1, is DARVTQTPRHKVTEMGQEVTMRCQPILGHNTVFWYRQTMMQGLELLAYFRNRAPLDDSGMPKDRFSAEMPDATLATLKIQPSEPRDSAVYFCASGSGQGVAFFGQGTRLTVV.

The chain recombines TRBV19 with TRBJ1-2; weak D call: TRBD1 (5 bases). This CDR3 comprises 16 residues. V gave up 6 bases and J gave up 7 bases, with 24 bases separating them. Per the germline V gene, CDR1 is LNHDA and CDR2 is SQIVND (reference sequence). CDR3 nucleotide sequence: TGTGCCAGTAGCCTTATAGTTTCGCCAGGGCTCGCTGGCTACACCTTC. As protein: CASSLIVSPGLAGYTF.

The CDR3 coding sequence is TGCGCCAGCAGCTTCGGACCGACCAGAGGGACTAATGAAAAACTGTTTTTT. This encodes CASSFGPTRGTNEKLFF. The chain joins TRBV5-1 to TRBJ1-4; no definite D call. Between the trimmed V and J ends, which lost 2 bases and 2 bases, there was a span of 16 bases. The CDR3 is made up of 17 amino acids. Looked up from germline, CDR1 is SGHRS and CDR2 is YFSETQ.

The chain uses TRBV5-1 and TRBJ2-3; D is undetermined. This CDR3 has 13 amino acids. Trimming took 0 bases from V and 7 from J, leaving 9 bases between them. Germline CDR1 SGHRS, CDR2 YFSETQ. The CDR3 loop reads CASSLELRNTQYF. The DNA for the CDR3 is TGCGCCAGCAGCTTGGAGCTTCGGAATACGCAGTATTTT.

CDR3 residues: CASSPRPDRQETQYF. The CDR3 DNA reads TGTGCCAGCTCACCGCGGCCGGACCGCCAAGAGACCCAGTACTTC. The rearrangement uses TRBV18 and TRBJ2-5; D unresolved. The germline V gene has CDR1 KGHSH and CDR2 LQKENI. CDR3 size: 15 residues. Trimming pared 3 bases from V and 1 base from J, leaving 12 bases between.

The chain carries TRBV21-1 and TRBJ1-5. TRBV21-1 is a recognized pseudogene. The CDR3 spans 15 residues. The CDR3 protein is CASSPPGPPDQPQHF. The CDR3 region has the DNA TGTGCCAGCAGCCCCCCGGGACCACCAGATCAGCCCCAGCATTTT.

The chain employs TRBV30 and TRBJ2-1; D gene ambiguous. V lost 0 bases to trimming and J lost 6 bases, with 9 bases between them. Germline CDR1 reads GTSNPN; CDR2 reads SVGIG (reference sequence). CDR3 length: 13 amino acids. This CDR3 is CAWSVLGFNEQFF. The CDR3 DNA follows: TGTGCCTGGAGTGTACTTGGCTTCAATGAGCAGTTCTTC. Filled out from reference TRBV30 and TRBJ2-1, the complete variable domain reads SQTIHQWPATLVQPVGSPLSLECTVEGTSNPNLYWYRQAAGRGLQLLFYSVGIGQISSEVPQNLSASRPQDRQFILSSKKLLLSDSGFYLCAWSVLGFNEQFFGPGTRLTVL.

The chain uses TRBV6-5 and TRBJ1-4, with 7 bases matching TRBD1. This CDR3 contains 14 residues. The V and J ends lost 5 bases and 6 bases, in that order; junction bases with no gene match: 6. The germline V gene encodes CDR1 MNHEY and CDR2 SVGAGI. The CDR3 region is CASSLDRFYEKLFF. CDR3 in DNA: TGTGCCAGCAGTCTGGACAGGTTTTATGAAAAACTGTTTTTT.

This sequence joins TRBV30 and TRBJ2-2, with 7 nucleotides matching TRBD1. The CDR3 spans 16 residues. The junction had 7 bases not matched to a gene; V was cut back by 3 bases and J by 0 bases. The germline V gene encodes CDR1 GTSNPN and CDR2 SVGIG (reference sequence). The chain's CDR3 is CAWRSPGTANTGELFF. CDR3 sequence (DNA): TGTGCCTGGAGGTCCCCCGGGACAGCGAACACCGGGGAGCTGTTTTTT.

The chain links TRBV18 to TRBJ2-1; 10 nucleotides line up with TRBD1. The germline V gene encodes CDR1 KGHSH and CDR2 LQKENI. The CDR3 is made up of 14 amino acids. The junction had 3 bases not matched to a gene; V was cut back by 4 bases and J by 6 bases. CDR3 bases: TGTGCCAGCTCACGCGGGGACAGGGGCAATGAGCAGTTCTTC. It translates to CASSRGDRGNEQFF.

The V call is TRBV11-2, the J call TRBJ2-1, with 8 bases that match TRBD1. The CDR3 extends over 13 amino acids. Trimming cost V 5 bases and J 9 bases; bases outside gene matches: 6. The germline V gene encodes CDR1 SGHAT and CDR2 FQNNGV. In DNA form, the CDR3 reads TGTGCCAGCAGCAAGACAGGGGTTGCTGAGCAGTTCTTC. Translated, it gives CASSKTGVAEQFF.

The rearrangement links TRBV7-8 to TRBJ1-2; D unclear. The CDR3 has 14 amino acids. Germline V gene data show CDR1 as SGHVS and CDR2 as FQNEAQ. V was cut by 3 bases and J by 2 bases, with 10 bases left in between. CDR3 coding DNA: TGTGCCAGCAGCTTCTGGGGTGCCAACTATGGCTACACCTTC. It yields the protein CASSFWGANYGYTF. The complete variable domain, with remaining parts taken from reference TRBV7-8 and TRBJ1-2, reads GAGVSQSPRYKVAKRGQDVALRCDPISGHVSLFWYQQALGQGPEFLTYFQNEAQLDKSGLPSDRFFAERPEGSVSTLKIQRTQQEDSAVYLCASSFWGANYGYTFGSGTRLTVV.

J is TRBJ2-6 and V is TRBV24-1; D is uncertain. Deletions cut 10 bases from V and 2 bases from J, with 20 bases between. Per germline, CDR1 KGHDR and CDR2 SFDVKD. CDR3 length: 17 amino acids. CDR3 DNA sequence: TGTGCCACTTCCCACGGCCCGGGTAACCCTGGGGCCAACGTCCTGACTTTC. It encodes CATSHGPGNPGANVLTF.

The chain has TRBV30 and TRBJ1-1, with TRBD1 as a possible D gene (6 bases). Between the trimmed V and J ends, which lost 5 bases and 6 bases, there was a span of 16 bases. In germline, CDR1 is GTSNPN, CDR2 SVGIG (reference sequence). The CDR3 is made up of 13 amino acids. The CDR3 DNA reads as TGTGCCTGGGGGGCGGGGGGCTGGGCTGAAGCTTTCTTT. It translates to CAWGAGGWAEAFF.

This chain uses TRBV14 with TRBJ2-1, with a tentative D call TRBD2 (6 bases). Trimming cost V 2 bases and J 9 bases, with 20 bases left between them. The CDR3 has 16 residues. Per the germline V gene, CDR1 is SGHDN and CDR2 is FVKESK. For the CDR3, the DNA is TGTGCCAGCAGCCAATGGATTTCCCTAGTGGGGGGTGAGCAGTTCTTC. As protein: CASSQWISLVGGEQFF.

The J gene is TRBJ1-6, the V gene TRBV9, with D tentatively TRBD1 (6 bases). Trimming took off 0 bases at V and 12 bases at J, with 10 bases between the two ends. Looked up from germline, CDR1 is SGDLS and CDR2 is YYNGEE. CDR3 length equals 13 residues. This CDR3 reads CASSVVGRGPLHF. The CDR3 nucleotides read TGTGCCAGCAGCGTAGTCGGCAGGGGACCCCTCCACTTT.